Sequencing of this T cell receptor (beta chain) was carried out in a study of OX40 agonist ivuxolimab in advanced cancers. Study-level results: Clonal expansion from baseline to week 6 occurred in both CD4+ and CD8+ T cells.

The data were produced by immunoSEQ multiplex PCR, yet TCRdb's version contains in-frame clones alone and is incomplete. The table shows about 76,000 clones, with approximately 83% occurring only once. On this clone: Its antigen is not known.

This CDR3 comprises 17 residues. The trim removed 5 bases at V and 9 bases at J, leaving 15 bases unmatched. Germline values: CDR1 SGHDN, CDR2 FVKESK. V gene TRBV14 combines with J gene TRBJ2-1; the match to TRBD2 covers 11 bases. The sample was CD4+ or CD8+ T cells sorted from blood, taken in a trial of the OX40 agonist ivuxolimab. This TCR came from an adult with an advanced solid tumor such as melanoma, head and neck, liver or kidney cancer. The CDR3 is CASSVTSGSWSFREQFF. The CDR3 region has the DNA TGTGCCAGCAGCGTTACTAGCGGGAGTTGGAGTTTTCGTGAGCAGTTCTTC.